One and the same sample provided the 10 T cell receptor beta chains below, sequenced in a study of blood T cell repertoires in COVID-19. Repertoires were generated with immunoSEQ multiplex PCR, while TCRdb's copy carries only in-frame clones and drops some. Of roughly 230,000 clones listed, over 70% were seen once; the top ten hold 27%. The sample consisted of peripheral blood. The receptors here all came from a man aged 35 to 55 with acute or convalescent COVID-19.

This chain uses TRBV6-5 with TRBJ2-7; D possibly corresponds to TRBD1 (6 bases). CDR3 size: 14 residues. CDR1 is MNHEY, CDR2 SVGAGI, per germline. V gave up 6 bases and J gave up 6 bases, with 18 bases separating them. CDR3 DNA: TGTGCCAGCAGGCGGATTGGGGACACCACCGAGCAGTACTTC. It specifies CASRRIGDTTEQYF.

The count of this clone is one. CDR3: CASRSGGSGTEAFF. CDR3 coding DNA: TGTGCCAGCAGATCAGGGGGGAGCGGCACTGAAGCTTTCTTT. This chain joins TRBV2 and TRBJ1-1; 7 positions match TRBD1. The germline V gene encodes CDR1 SNHLY and CDR2 FYNNEI. Trimming cost V 6 bases and J 4 bases; bases outside gene matches: 8. This CDR3 has 14 amino acids.

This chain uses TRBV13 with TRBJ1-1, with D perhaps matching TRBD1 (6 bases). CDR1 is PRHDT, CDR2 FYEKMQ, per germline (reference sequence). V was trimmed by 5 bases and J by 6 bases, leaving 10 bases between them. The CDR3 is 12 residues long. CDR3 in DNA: TGTGCCAGCAGCCTCAGGGGTTCTGAAGCTTTCTTT. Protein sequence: CASSLRGSEAFF.

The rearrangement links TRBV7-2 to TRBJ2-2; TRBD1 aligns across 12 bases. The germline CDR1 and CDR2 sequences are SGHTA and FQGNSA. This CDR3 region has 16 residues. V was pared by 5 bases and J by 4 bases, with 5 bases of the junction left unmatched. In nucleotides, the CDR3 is TGTGCCAGCAGCCCGGGACAGGGGGCGCTCACCGGGGAGCTGTTTTTT. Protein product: CASSPGQGALTGELFF.

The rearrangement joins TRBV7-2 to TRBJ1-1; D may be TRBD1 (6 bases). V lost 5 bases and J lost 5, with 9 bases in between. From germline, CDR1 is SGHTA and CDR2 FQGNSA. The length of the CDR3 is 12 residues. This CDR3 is CASSGGWTEAFF. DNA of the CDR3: TGTGCCAGCAGCGGGGGCTGGACTGAAGCTTTCTTT.

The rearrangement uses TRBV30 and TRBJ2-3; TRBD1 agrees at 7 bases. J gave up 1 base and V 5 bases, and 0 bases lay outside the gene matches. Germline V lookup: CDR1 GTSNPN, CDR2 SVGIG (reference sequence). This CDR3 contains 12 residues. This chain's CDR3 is CAWQGGTDTQYF. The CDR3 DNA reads TGTGCCTGGCAGGGGGGCACAGATACGCAGTATTTT.

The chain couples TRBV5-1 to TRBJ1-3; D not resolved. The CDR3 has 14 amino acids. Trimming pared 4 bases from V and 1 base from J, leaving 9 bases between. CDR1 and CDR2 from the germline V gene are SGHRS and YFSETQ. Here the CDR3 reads CASSEQVSGNTIYF. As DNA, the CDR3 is TGCGCCAGCAGCGAACAAGTATCTGGAAACACCATATATTTT.

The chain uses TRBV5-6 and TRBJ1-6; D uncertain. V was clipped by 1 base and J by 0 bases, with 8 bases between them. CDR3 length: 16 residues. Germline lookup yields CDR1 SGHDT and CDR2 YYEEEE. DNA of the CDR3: TGTGCCAGCAGCTTGACCTCGGGCTCCTATAATTCACCCCTCCACTTT. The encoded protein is CASSLTSGSYNSPLHF. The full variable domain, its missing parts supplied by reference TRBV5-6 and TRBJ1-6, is DAGVTQSPTHLIKTRGQQVTLRCSPKSGHDTVSWYQQALGQGPQFIFQYYEEEERQRGNFPDRFSGHQFPNYSSELNVNALLLGDSALYLCASSLTSGSYNSPLHFGNGTRLTVT.

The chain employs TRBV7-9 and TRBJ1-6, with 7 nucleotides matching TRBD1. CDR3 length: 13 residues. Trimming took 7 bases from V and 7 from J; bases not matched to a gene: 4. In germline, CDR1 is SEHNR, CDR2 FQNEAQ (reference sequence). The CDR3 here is CASTQGVNSPLHF. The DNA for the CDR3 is TGTGCCAGCACTCAGGGGGTGAATTCACCCCTCCACTTT.

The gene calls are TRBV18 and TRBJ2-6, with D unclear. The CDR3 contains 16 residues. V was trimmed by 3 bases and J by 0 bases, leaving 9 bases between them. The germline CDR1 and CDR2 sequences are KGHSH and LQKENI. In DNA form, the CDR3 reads TGTGCCAGCTCACCCCCAACGGGCTCTGGGGCCAACGTCCTGACTTTC. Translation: CASSPPTGSGANVLTF. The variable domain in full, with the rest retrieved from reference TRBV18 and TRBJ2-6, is NAGVMQNPRHLVRRRGQEARLRCSPMKGHSHVYWYRQLPEEGLKFMVYLQKENIIDESGMPKERFSAEFPKEGPSILRIQQVVRGDSAAYFCASSPPTGSGANVLTFGAGSRLTVL.